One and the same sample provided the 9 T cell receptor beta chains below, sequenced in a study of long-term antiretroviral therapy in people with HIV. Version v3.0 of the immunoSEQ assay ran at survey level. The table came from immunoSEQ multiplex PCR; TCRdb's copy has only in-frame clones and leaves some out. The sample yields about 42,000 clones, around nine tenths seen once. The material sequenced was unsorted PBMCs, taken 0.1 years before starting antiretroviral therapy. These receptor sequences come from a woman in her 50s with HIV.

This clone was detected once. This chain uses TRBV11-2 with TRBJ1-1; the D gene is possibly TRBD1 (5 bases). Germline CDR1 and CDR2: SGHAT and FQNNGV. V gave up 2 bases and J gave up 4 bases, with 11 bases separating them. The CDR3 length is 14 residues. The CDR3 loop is CASSLSGAGTEAFF. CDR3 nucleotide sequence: TGTGCCAGCAGCTTAAGCGGGGCTGGCACTGAAGCTTTCTTT. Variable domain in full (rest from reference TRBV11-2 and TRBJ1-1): EAGVAQSPRYKIIEKRQSVAFWCNPISGHATLYWYQQILGQGPKLLIQFQNNGVVDDSQLPKDRFSAERLKGVDSTLKIQPAKLEDSAVYLCASSLSGAGTEAFFGQGTRLTVV.

The CDR3 DNA is TGTGCCAGCAGCTTAGAAAGCCGAGTTGCCGGGGAGCTGTTTTTT. Its protein product is CASSLESRVAGELFF. The chain links TRBV11-1 to TRBJ2-2; D remains unclear. V lost 1 base and J 6 bases, leaving 12 bases between the germline ends. Germline assignment: CDR1 SGHAT and CDR2 FQDESV (reference sequence). The CDR3 has 15 residues.

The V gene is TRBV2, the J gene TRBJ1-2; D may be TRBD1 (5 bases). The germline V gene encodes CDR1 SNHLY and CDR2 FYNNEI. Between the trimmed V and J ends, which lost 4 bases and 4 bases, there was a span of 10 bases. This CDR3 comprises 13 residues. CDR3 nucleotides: TGTGCCAGCAGTGCCAGGGAGGGCTATGGCTACACCTTC. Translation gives CASSAREGYGYTF.

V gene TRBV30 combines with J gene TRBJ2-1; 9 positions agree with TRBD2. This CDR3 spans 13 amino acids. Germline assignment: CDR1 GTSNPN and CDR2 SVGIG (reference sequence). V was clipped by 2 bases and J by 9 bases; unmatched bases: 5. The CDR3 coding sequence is TGTGCCTGGAGTTGGCGGGGGGGCCTTGAGCAGTTCTTC. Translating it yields CAWSWRGGLEQFF.

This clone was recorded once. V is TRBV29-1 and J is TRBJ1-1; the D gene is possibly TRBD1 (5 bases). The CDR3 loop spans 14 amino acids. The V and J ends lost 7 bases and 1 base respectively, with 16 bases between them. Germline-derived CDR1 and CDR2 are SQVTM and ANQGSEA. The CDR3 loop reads CSADIGRENTEAFF. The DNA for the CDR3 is TGCAGCGCGGACATCGGCAGGGAGAACACTGAAGCTTTCTTT.

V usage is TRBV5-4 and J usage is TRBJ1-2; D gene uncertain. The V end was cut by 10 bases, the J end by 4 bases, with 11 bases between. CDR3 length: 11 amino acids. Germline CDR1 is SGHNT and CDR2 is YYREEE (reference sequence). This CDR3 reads CAFQISYGYTF. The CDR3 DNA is TGTGCCTTCCAGATTAGCTATGGCTACACCTTC.

CDR3 DNA sequence: TGTGCCACCAGCGAAACCGGGACTGAGGGTGAAAAACTGTTTTTT. This translates into CATSETGTEGEKLFF. The chain links TRBV15 to TRBJ1-4; maybe TRBD1 (5 bases). The V and J ends lost 5 bases and 7 bases respectively, with 17 bases between them. From germline, CDR1 is LNHNV and CDR2 YYDKDF (reference sequence). CDR3 length: 15 residues.

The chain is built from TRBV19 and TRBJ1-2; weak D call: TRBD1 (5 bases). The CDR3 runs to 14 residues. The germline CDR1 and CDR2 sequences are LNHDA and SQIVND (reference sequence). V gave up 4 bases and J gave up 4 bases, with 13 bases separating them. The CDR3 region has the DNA TGTGCCAGTAGTAGCTCGCAGGGCGGCTATGGCTACACCTTC. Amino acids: CASSSSQGGYGYTF.

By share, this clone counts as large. For the CDR3, the DNA is TGCGCCAGCAGCCAAGACTCGGCGGGCTATGGCTACACCTTC. Translated, it gives CASSQDSAGYGYTF. V gene TRBV4-3 combines with J gene TRBJ1-2; D is uncertain. The germline V gene has CDR1 LGHNA and CDR2 YSLEER. V lost 0 bases and J 4 bases, leaving 9 bases between the germline ends. This CDR3 spans 14 amino acids.